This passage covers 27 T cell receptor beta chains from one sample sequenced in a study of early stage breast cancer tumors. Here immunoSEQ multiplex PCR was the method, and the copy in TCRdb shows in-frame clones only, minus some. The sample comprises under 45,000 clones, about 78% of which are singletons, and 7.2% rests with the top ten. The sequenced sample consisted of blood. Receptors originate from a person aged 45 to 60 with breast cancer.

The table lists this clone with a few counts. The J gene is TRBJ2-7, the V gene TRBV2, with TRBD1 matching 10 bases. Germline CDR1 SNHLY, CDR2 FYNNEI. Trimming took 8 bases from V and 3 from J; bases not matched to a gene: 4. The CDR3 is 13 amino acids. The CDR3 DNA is TGTGCCAGCGAGGGACAGGGGAGCTACGAGCAGTACTTC. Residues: CASEGQGSYEQYF.

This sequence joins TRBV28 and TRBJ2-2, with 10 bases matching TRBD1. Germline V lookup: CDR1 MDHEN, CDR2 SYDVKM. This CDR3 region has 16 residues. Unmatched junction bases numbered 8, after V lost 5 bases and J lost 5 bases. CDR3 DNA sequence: TGTGCCAGCAGTACACCCGGGACAGGGGTGACCGGGGAGCTGTTTTTT. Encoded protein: CASSTPGTGVTGELFF.

DNA of the CDR3: TGTGCCAGCACCCAGGCATTTAATGATAACTATGGCTACACCTTC. This sequence encodes CASTQAFNDNYGYTF. The chain links TRBV6-1 to TRBJ1-2; D uncertain. The CDR3 is made up of 15 amino acids. Germline CDR1 MNHNS, CDR2 SASEGT. The V gene lost 7 bases and the J gene lost 1 base, with 16 bases spanning the gap.

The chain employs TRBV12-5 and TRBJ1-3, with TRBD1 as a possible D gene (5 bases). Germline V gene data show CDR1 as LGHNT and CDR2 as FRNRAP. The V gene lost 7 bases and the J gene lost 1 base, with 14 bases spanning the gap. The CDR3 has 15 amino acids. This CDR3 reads CASATGEGSGNTIYF. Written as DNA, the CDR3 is TGTGCTAGTGCCACGGGGGAAGGGTCTGGAAACACCATATATTTT.

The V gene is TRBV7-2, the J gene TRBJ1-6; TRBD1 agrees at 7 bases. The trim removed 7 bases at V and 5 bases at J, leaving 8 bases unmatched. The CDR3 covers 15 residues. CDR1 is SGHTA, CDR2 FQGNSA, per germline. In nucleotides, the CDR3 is TGTGCCAGCAAAATAACAGGGGTCAATAATTCACCCCTCCACTTT. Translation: CASKITGVNNSPLHF. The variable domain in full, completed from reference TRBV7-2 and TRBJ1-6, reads GAGVSQSPSNKVTEKGKDVELRCDPISGHTALYWYRQSLGQGLEFLIYFQGNSAPDKSGLPSDRFSAERTGGSVSTLTIQRTQQEDSAVYLCASKITGVNNSPLHFGNGTRLTVT.

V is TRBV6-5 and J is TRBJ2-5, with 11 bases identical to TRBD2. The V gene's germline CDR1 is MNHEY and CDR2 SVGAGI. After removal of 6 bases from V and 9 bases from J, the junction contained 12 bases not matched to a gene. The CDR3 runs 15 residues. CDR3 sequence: CASSISGGAEGAQYF. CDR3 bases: TGTGCCAGCAGCATTAGCGGGGGGGCTGAAGGGGCCCAGTACTTC.

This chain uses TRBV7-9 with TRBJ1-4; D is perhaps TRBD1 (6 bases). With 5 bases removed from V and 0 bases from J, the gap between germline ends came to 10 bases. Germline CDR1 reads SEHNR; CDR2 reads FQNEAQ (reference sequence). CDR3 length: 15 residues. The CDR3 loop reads CASSQDSATNEKLFF. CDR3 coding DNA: TGTGCCAGCAGCCAGGACAGTGCAACTAATGAAAAACTGTTTTTT.

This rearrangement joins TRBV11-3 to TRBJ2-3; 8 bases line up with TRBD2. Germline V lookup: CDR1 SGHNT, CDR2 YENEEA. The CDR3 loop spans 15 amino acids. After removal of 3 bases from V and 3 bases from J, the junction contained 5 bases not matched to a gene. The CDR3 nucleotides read TGTGCCAGCAGCTTCTCCGGCGGGGGGACAGATACGCAGTATTTT. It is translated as CASSFSGGGTDTQYF.

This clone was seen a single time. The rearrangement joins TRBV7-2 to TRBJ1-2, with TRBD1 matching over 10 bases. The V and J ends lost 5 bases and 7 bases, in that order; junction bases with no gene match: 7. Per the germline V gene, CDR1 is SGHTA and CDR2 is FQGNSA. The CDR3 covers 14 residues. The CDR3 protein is CASSTTGGGGGYTF. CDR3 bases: TGTGCCAGCAGCACGACAGGGGGCGGTGGTGGCTACACCTTC.

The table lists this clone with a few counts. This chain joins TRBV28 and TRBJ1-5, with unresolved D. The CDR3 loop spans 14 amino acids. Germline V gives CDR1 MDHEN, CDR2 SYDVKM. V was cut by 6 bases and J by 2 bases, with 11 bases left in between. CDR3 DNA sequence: TGTGCCAGCAGCCTTCAGTCGCGCAATCAGCCCCAGCATTTT. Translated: CASSLQSRNQPQHF.

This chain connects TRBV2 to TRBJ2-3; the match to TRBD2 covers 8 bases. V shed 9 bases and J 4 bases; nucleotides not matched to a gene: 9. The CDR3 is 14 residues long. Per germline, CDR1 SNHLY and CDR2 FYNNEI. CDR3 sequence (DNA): TGTGCCAGTGGGCGGGAGGCGGCCGCAGATACGCAGTATTTT. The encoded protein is CASGREAAADTQYF.

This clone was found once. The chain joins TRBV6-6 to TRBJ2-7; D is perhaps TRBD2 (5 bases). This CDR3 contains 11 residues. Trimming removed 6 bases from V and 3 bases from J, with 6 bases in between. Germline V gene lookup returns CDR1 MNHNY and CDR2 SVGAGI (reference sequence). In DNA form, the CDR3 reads TGTGCCAGCAGCGAGGGCTACGAGCAGTACGTC. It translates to CASSEGYEQYV.

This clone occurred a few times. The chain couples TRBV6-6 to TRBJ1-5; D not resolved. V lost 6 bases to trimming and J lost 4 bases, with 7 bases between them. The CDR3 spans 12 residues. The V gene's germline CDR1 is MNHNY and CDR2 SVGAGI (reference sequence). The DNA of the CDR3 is TGTGCCAGCAGCCAACGGAATCAGCCCCAGCATTTT. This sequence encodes CASSQRNQPQHF.

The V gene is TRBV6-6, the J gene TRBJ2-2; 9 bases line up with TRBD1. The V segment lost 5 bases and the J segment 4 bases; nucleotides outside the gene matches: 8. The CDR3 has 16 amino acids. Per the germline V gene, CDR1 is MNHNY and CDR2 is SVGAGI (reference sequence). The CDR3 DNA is TGTGCCAGCAGTCGACAGGGGGAGGTGGTCACCGGGGAGCTGTTTTTT. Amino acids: CASSRQGEVVTGELFF.

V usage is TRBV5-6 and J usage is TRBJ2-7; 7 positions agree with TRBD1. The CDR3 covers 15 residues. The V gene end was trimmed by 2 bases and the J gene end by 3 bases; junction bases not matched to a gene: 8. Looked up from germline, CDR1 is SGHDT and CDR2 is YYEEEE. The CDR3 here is CASSFDRVGGYEQYF. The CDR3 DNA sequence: TGTGCCAGCAGCTTTGACAGGGTAGGTGGCTACGAGCAGTACTTC.

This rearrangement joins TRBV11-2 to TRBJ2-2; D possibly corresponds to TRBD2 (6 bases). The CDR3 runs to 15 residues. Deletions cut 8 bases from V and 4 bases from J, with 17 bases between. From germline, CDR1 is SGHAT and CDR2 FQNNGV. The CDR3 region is CASARSGRGTGELFF. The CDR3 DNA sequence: TGTGCCAGCGCTCGGTCTGGGCGGGGCACCGGGGAGCTGTTTTTT.

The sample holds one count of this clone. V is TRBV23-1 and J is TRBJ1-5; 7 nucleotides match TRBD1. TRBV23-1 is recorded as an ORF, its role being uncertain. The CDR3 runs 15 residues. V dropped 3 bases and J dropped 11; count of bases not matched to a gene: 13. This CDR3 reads CASSHRDRAHGTQHF. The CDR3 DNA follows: TGCGCCAGCAGTCATAGAGACAGGGCTCATGGGACCCAGCATTTT.

This CDR3 is CAAGDRGRHNEQFF. The CDR3 DNA reads TGTGCCGCCGGGGACAGGGGGCGCCACAATGAGCAGTTCTTC. The chain employs TRBV19 and TRBJ2-1, with TRBD1 matching over 12 bases. Germline values: CDR1 LNHDA, CDR2 SQIVND (reference sequence). This CDR3 has 14 residues. J was trimmed by 5 bases and V by 11 bases; bases with no gene match: 7.

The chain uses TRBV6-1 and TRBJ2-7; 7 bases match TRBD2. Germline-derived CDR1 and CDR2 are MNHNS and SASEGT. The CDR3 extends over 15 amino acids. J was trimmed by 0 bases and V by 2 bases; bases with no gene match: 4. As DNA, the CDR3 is TGTGCCAGCAGTGAACCGGGGGAGGGCTCCTACGAGCAGTACGTC. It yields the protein CASSEPGEGSYEQYV.

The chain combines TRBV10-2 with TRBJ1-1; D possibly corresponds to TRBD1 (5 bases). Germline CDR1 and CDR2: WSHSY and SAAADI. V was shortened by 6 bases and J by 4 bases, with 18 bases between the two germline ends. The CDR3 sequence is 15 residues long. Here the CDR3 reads CASSAGGGYPTEAFF. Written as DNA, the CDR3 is TGCGCCAGCAGCGCCGGGGGAGGGTATCCCACTGAAGCTTTCTTT.

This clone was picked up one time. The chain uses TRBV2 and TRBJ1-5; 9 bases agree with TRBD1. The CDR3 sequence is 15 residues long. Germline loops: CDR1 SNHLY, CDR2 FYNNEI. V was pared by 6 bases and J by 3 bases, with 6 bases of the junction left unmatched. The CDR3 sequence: CASREDRGTNQPQHF. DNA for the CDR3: TGTGCCAGCAGGGAGGACAGGGGTACCAATCAGCCCCAGCATTTT.

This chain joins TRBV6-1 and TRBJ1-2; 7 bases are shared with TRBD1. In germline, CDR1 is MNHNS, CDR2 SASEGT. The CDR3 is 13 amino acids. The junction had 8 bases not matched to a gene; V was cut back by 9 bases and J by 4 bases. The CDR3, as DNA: TGTGCCAGTAAGACAGGGATCTTCTATGGCTACACCTTC. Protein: CASKTGIFYGYTF.

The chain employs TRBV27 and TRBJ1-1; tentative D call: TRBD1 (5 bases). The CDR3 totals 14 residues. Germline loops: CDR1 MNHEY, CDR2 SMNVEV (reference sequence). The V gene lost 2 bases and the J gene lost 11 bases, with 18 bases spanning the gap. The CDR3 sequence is CASSLGGVSLGAFF. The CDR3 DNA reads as TGTGCCAGCAGTTTAGGGGGGGTTAGTTTGGGTGCTTTCTTT.

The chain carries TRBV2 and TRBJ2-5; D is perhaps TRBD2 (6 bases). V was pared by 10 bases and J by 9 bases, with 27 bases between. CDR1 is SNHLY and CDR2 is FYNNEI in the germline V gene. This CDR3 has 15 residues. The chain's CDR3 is CATRGMEPKTGAQYF. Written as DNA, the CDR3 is TGTGCCACGCGAGGAATGGAACCGAAAACGGGGGCCCAGTACTTC.

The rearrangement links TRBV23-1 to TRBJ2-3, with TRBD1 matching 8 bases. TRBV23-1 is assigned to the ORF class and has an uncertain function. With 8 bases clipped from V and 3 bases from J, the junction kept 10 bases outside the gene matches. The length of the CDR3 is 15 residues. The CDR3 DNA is TGCGCCAGCCCCATCCCTGGACAGGGAACAGATACGCAGTATTTT. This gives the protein CASPIPGQGTDTQYF.

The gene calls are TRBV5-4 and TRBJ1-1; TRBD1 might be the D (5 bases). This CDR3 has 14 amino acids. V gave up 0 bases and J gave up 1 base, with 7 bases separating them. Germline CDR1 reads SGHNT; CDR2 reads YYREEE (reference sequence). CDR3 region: CASSLGQKNTEAFF. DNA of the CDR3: TGTGCCAGCAGCTTGGGACAGAAGAACACTGAAGCTTTCTTT.

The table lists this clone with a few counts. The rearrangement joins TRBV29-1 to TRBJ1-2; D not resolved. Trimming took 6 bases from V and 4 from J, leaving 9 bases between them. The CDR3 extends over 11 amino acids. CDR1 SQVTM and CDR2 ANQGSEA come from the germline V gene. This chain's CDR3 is CSVNSPYGYTF. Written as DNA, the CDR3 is TGCAGCGTCAACTCACCCTATGGCTACACCTTC.